This is a list of T cell receptor beta chains from one sample in a study of blood T cells in healthy people across ages. One entry per CDR3 protein results from TCRdb running MiXCR on the 5' RACE reads. The sample contains 710,000 or so distinct CDR3 sequences, 20% to 25% of which appear only once. Sequencing used blood. These receptors were collected from a man in his 70s in good health. Each CDR3 is given with its conserved first and last residue. A D gene is named only where the DNA matches it firmly. Only part of the rows carry a size: once, few, many, or a class if the clone is expanded.

abundance: .; d_gene: .; v_gene: TRBV7-6; j_gene: TRBJ2-7; CDR3aa: CASSLVPAAYEQYF; CDR3nt: TGTGCCAGCAGCTTAGTGCCGGCAGCCTACGAGCAGTACTTC
abundance: .; d_gene: .; v_gene: TRBV20-1; j_gene: TRBJ2-5; CDR3aa: CSAIDPSRGETQYF; CDR3nt: TGCAGTGCTATAGACCCCTCTAGAGGAGAGACCCAGTACTTC
abundance: few; d_gene: TRBD2; v_gene: TRBV12-3/TRBV12-4; j_gene: TRBJ2-5; CDR3aa: CASSSGTAYNERFF; CDR3nt: TGTGCCAGCAGTAGCGGGACCGCCTACAATGAGCGGTTCTTC
abundance: few; d_gene: TRBD1; v_gene: TRBV5-1; j_gene: TRBJ2-3; CDR3aa: CASSLEGARDTQYF; CDR3nt: TGCGCCAGCAGCTTGGAGGGGGCCCGCGATACGCAGTATTTT
abundance: .; d_gene: .; v_gene: TRBV6-5; j_gene: TRBJ1-1; CDR3aa: CASSPVNTEAFF; CDR3nt: TGTGCCAGCAGTCCCGTGAACACTGAAGCTTTCTTT
abundance: .; d_gene: .; v_gene: TRBV28; j_gene: TRBJ2-7; CDR3aa: CASSPGPIYEQYF; CDR3nt: TGTGCCAGCAGTCCGGGCCCCATCTACGAGCAGTACTTC
abundance: .; d_gene: TRBD2; v_gene: TRBV10-3; j_gene: TRBJ2-1; CDR3aa: CAIRGTSGRGDEQFF; CDR3nt: TGTGCCATCAGGGGGACTAGCGGGAGGGGGGATGAGCAGTTCTTC
abundance: .; d_gene: .; v_gene: TRBV28; j_gene: TRBJ2-1; CDR3aa: CASSPGSLQFF; CDR3nt: TGTGCCAGCAGTCCGGGGTCTTTGCAGTTCTTC
abundance: .; d_gene: .; v_gene: TRBV4-3; j_gene: TRBJ2-3; CDR3aa: CASSQGTERGAQYF; CDR3nt: TGCGCCAGCAGCCAAGGGACTGAGAGGGGGGCGCAGTATTTT
abundance: many; d_gene: TRBD2; v_gene: TRBV11-2; j_gene: TRBJ2-3; CDR3aa: CASSLVRLAGSTDTQYF; CDR3nt: TGTGCCAGCAGCTTAGTCCGACTAGCGGGGAGCACAGATACGCAGTATTTT
abundance: few; d_gene: TRBD1; v_gene: TRBV7-8; j_gene: TRBJ2-1; CDR3aa: CASSFQQGYNEQFF; CDR3nt: TGTGCCAGCAGCTTCCAACAGGGGTACAATGAGCAGTTCTTC
abundance: few; d_gene: TRBD2; v_gene: TRBV3-1; j_gene: TRBJ2-1; CDR3aa: CASSPLGGRRNEQFF; CDR3nt: TGTGCCAGCAGCCCTTTGGGCGGGAGGAGAAATGAGCAGTTCTTC
abundance: few; d_gene: .; v_gene: TRBV12-3/TRBV12-4; j_gene: TRBJ1-3; CDR3aa: CASRNRGISGNTIYF; CDR3nt: TGTGCCAGCAGGAACCGGGGGATCTCTGGAAACACCATATATTTT
abundance: .; d_gene: TRBD2; v_gene: TRBV20-1; j_gene: TRBJ2-1; CDR3aa: CSAITGTTNNEQFF; CDR3nt: TGCAGTGCGATTACCGGGACTACTAACAATGAGCAGTTCTTC
abundance: .; d_gene: .; v_gene: TRBV29-1; j_gene: TRBJ1-2; CDR3aa: CSVEGRPYGYTF; CDR3nt: TGCAGCGTTGAAGGGAGGCCTTATGGCTACACCTTC
abundance: .; d_gene: .; v_gene: TRBV7-9; j_gene: TRBJ2-2; CDR3aa: CASSLGATANTGELFF; CDR3nt: TGTGCCAGCAGCTTGGGCGCTACGGCGAACACCGGGGAGCTGTTTTTT
abundance: .; d_gene: TRBD2; v_gene: TRBV28; j_gene: TRBJ2-6; CDR3aa: CASRHRLAERGSGANVLTF; CDR3nt: TGTGCCAGCAGGCATAGACTAGCGGAAAGAGGCTCTGGGGCCAACGTCCTGACTTTC
abundance: few; d_gene: .; v_gene: TRBV12-3/TRBV12-4; j_gene: TRBJ1-4; CDR3aa: CASSPTRATGEKLFF; CDR3nt: TGTGCCAGCAGCCCCACCAGGGCCACGGGTGAAAAACTGTTTTTT
abundance: .; d_gene: TRBD2; v_gene: TRBV9; j_gene: TRBJ2-5; CDR3aa: CASSVGVGSGGQETQYF; CDR3nt: TGTGCCAGCAGCGTAGGCGTGGGAAGCGGGGGTCAAGAGACCCAGTACTTC
abundance: few; d_gene: TRBD1; v_gene: TRBV7-9; j_gene: TRBJ1-2; CDR3aa: CASSFRDRPYGYTF; CDR3nt: TGTGCCAGCAGCTTTCGGGACAGGCCCTATGGCTACACCTTC
abundance: .; d_gene: .; v_gene: TRBV12-3/TRBV12-4; j_gene: TRBJ2-5; CDR3aa: CASSLRFQQETQYF; CDR3nt: TGTGCCAGCAGTTTACGGTTCCAACAAGAGACCCAGTACTTC
abundance: .; d_gene: .; v_gene: TRBV12-3/TRBV12-4; j_gene: TRBJ1-1; CDR3aa: CASRGVGEAFF; CDR3nt: TGTGCCAGCAGGGGAGTGGGGGAAGCTTTCTTT
abundance: few; d_gene: TRBD1; v_gene: TRBV5-6; j_gene: TRBJ2-5; CDR3aa: CASSLLSGGGETQYF; CDR3nt: TGTGCCAGCAGCTTGTTGTCAGGGGGCGGGGAGACCCAGTACTTC
abundance: .; d_gene: .; v_gene: TRBV6-9; j_gene: TRBJ2-1; CDR3aa: CARRAQQFF; CDR3nt: TGTGCCCGACGGGCTCAGCAGTTCTTC
abundance: .; d_gene: .; v_gene: TRBV29-1; j_gene: TRBJ2-3; CDR3aa: CSGALTDTQYF; CDR3nt: TGCAGCGGGGCGCTCACAGATACGCAGTATTTT
abundance: .; d_gene: .; v_gene: TRBV29-1; j_gene: TRBJ2-3; CDR3aa: CSVGRPREDTQYF; CDR3nt: TGCAGCGTTGGAAGACCTAGGGAGGATACGCAGTATTTT
abundance: few; d_gene: TRBD1; v_gene: TRBV19; j_gene: TRBJ1-3; CDR3aa: CASTKLGTGRGNTIYF; CDR3nt: TGTGCCAGCACTAAATTGGGGACAGGGCGTGGAAACACCATATATTTT
abundance: few; d_gene: .; v_gene: TRBV5-1; j_gene: TRBJ2-7; CDR3aa: CASSLREGTFTYEQYF; CDR3nt: TGCGCCAGCAGCTTGAGAGAGGGCACCTTTACCTACGAGCAGTACTTC
abundance: few; d_gene: .; v_gene: TRBV7-3; j_gene: TRBJ2-5; CDR3aa: CASSLGGIGAQYF; CDR3nt: TGTGCCAGCAGCTTAGGGGGGATAGGGGCCCAGTACTTC
abundance: .; d_gene: .; v_gene: TRBV12-3/TRBV12-4; j_gene: TRBJ2-1; CDR3aa: CASSLGPGFDEQFF; CDR3nt: TGTGCCAGCAGTTTAGGACCGGGGTTTGATGAGCAGTTCTTC
abundance: many; d_gene: .; v_gene: TRBV29-1; j_gene: TRBJ2-5; CDR3aa: CSVLSGTETQYF; CDR3nt: TGCAGCGTTTTGTCAGGGACAGAGACCCAGTACTTC
abundance: few; d_gene: .; v_gene: TRBV15; j_gene: TRBJ2-1; CDR3aa: CATSAQGLSYNEQFF; CDR3nt: TGTGCCACCAGCGCCCAGGGTCTCTCCTACAATGAGCAGTTCTTC
abundance: few; d_gene: .; v_gene: TRBV20-1; j_gene: TRBJ1-2; CDR3aa: CSVQGRNYGYTF; CDR3nt: TGCAGTGTTCAAGGGAGGAACTATGGCTACACCTTC
abundance: many; d_gene: .; v_gene: TRBV3-1; j_gene: TRBJ2-2; CDR3aa: CASSRKGTGELFF; CDR3nt: TGTGCCAGCAGCCGGAAGGGCACCGGGGAGCTGTTTTTT
abundance: few; d_gene: .; v_gene: TRBV6-5; j_gene: TRBJ1-5; CDR3aa: CASSYSVGNQPQHF; CDR3nt: TGTGCCAGCAGTTACTCCGTGGGCAATCAGCCCCAGCATTTT
abundance: .; d_gene: .; v_gene: TRBV12-3/TRBV12-4; j_gene: TRBJ2-5; CDR3aa: CASSPLPLETQYF; CDR3nt: TGTGCCAGCAGTCCTCTACCTCTAGAGACCCAGTACTTC
abundance: few; d_gene: TRBD1; v_gene: TRBV25-1; j_gene: TRBJ1-1; CDR3aa: CASSAKTGAGFRTEAFF; CDR3nt: TGTGCCAGCAGTGCTAAGACAGGGGCGGGGTTTAGGACTGAAGCTTTCTTT
abundance: few; d_gene: TRBD2; v_gene: TRBV30; j_gene: TRBJ2-3; CDR3aa: CAWKLAGGGTDTQYF; CDR3nt: TGTGCCTGGAAACTAGCGGGAGGGGGCACAGATACGCAGTATTTT
abundance: few; d_gene: .; v_gene: TRBV23-1; j_gene: TRBJ2-7; CDR3aa: CASSHLGYEQYF; CDR3nt: TGCGCCAGCAGTCACCTGGGTTACGAGCAGTACTTC
abundance: few; d_gene: .; v_gene: TRBV20-1; j_gene: TRBJ1-1; CDR3aa: CSARPGHSNTEAFF; CDR3nt: TGCAGTGCTAGACCGGGACACTCGAACACTGAAGCTTTCTTT
abundance: .; d_gene: TRBD2; v_gene: TRBV28; j_gene: TRBJ2-3; CDR3aa: CASILKTSGSPDTQYF; CDR3nt: TGTGCCAGCATCTTGAAGACTAGCGGTAGTCCAGATACGCAGTATTTT
abundance: few; d_gene: .; v_gene: TRBV24-1; j_gene: TRBJ2-6; CDR3aa: CATSDRGPVGANVLTF; CDR3nt: TGTGCCACCAGTGACAGGGGTCCCGTTGGGGCCAACGTCCTGACTTTC
abundance: .; d_gene: TRBD1; v_gene: TRBV6-6; j_gene: TRBJ2-5; CDR3aa: CASGSTGDGKTQYF; CDR3nt: TGTGCCAGCGGGTCGACAGGGGACGGGAAGACCCAGTACTTC
abundance: few; d_gene: .; v_gene: TRBV5-1; j_gene: TRBJ1-1; CDR3aa: CASSLEGLWDTEAFF; CDR3nt: TGCGCCAGCAGCTTGGAGGGCCTATGGGACACTGAAGCTTTCTTT
abundance: once; d_gene: TRBD1; v_gene: TRBV13; j_gene: TRBJ2-1; CDR3aa: CASLMGAGGLYNEQFF; CDR3nt: TGTGCCAGCCTGATGGGAGCAGGGGGTTTATACAATGAGCAGTTCTTC
abundance: few; d_gene: .; v_gene: TRBV14; j_gene: TRBJ2-1; CDR3aa: CASSQVFLDNEQFF; CDR3nt: TGTGCCAGCAGCCAAGTATTTTTAGACAATGAGCAGTTCTTC
abundance: few; d_gene: TRBD2; v_gene: TRBV2; j_gene: TRBJ2-1; CDR3aa: CASVSSGRASIEQFF; CDR3nt: TGTGCCAGCGTTTCTAGCGGGAGGGCCTCGATTGAGCAGTTCTTC
abundance: many; d_gene: .; v_gene: TRBV10-3; j_gene: TRBJ2-1; CDR3aa: CAISEANTGYNEQFF; CDR3nt: TGTGCCATCAGTGAGGCCAACACAGGGTACAATGAGCAGTTCTTC
abundance: many; d_gene: .; v_gene: TRBV7-9; j_gene: TRBJ2-7; CDR3aa: CASSPDGYEQYF; CDR3nt: TGTGCCAGCAGCCCGGACGGGTACGAGCAGTACTTC
abundance: .; d_gene: .; v_gene: TRBV7-6; j_gene: TRBJ2-5; CDR3aa: CASSLGTGGPLRETQYF; CDR3nt: TGTGCCAGCAGCTTAGGGACTGGGGGGCCATTGCGAGAGACCCAGTACTTC
abundance: .; d_gene: TRBD2; v_gene: TRBV7-6; j_gene: TRBJ2-3; CDR3aa: CASSSGLAGSTTDTQYF; CDR3nt: TGTGCCAGCAGCTCGGGACTAGCGGGGAGCACGACAGATACGCAGTATTTT
abundance: few; d_gene: .; v_gene: TRBV12-3/TRBV12-4; j_gene: TRBJ1-5; CDR3aa: CASTGTLRGPQHF; CDR3nt: TGTGCCAGCACCGGGACCCTCCGGGGGCCCCAGCATTTT
abundance: .; d_gene: .; v_gene: TRBV28; j_gene: TRBJ2-7; CDR3aa: CASTESSYEQYF; CDR3nt: TGTGCCAGCACCGAGAGCTCCTACGAGCAGTACTTC
abundance: .; d_gene: .; v_gene: TRBV5-1; j_gene: TRBJ1-5; CDR3aa: CASSLASFGQPQHF; CDR3nt: TGCGCCAGCAGCTTGGCCTCCTTTGGTCAGCCCCAGCATTTT
abundance: .; d_gene: .; v_gene: TRBV10-3; j_gene: TRBJ2-3; CDR3aa: CTIRSGGGTDTQYF; CDR3nt: TGTACCATCAGGTCAGGAGGAGGGACAGATACGCAGTATTTT
abundance: .; d_gene: .; v_gene: TRBV3-1; j_gene: TRBJ1-1; CDR3aa: CASSQELMAVNTEAFF; CDR3nt: TGTGCCAGCAGCCAAGAGTTGATGGCGGTGAACACTGAAGCTTTCTTT
abundance: .; d_gene: .; v_gene: TRBV7-9; j_gene: TRBJ1-1; CDR3aa: CASSLLVKGNTEAFF; CDR3nt: TGTGCCAGCAGCTTACTGGTAAAGGGGAACACTGAAGCTTTCTTT
abundance: few; d_gene: .; v_gene: TRBV28; j_gene: TRBJ1-6; CDR3aa: CASKPAGTKNSPLHF; CDR3nt: TGTGCCAGCAAACCGGCCGGGACAAAAAATTCACCCCTCCACTTT
abundance: .; d_gene: TRBD2; v_gene: TRBV6-2/TRBV6-3; j_gene: TRBJ2-1; CDR3aa: CASSRLAGIGNEQFF; CDR3nt: TGTGCCAGCAGTAGACTAGCGGGGATTGGGAATGAGCAGTTCTTC